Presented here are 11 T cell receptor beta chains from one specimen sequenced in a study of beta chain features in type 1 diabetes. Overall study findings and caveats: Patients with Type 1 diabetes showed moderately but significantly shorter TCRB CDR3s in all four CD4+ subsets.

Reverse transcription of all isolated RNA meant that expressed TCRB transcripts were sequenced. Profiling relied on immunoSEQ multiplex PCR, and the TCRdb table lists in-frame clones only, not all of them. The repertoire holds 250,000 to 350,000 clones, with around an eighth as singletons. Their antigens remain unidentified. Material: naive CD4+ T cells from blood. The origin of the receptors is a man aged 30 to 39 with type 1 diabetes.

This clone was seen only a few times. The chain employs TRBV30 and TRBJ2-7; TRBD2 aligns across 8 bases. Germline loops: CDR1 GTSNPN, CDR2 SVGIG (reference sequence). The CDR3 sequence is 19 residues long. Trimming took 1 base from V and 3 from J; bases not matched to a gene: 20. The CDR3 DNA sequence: TGTGCCTGGAGTGACCTTTTAGCGGGACCCCGTCCGGCCGGCTACGAGCAGTACTTC. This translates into CAWSDLLAGPRPAGYEQYF.

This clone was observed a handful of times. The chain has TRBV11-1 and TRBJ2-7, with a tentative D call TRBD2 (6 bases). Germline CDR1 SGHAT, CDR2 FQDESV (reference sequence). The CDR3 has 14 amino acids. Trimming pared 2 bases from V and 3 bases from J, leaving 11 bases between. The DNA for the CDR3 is TGTGCCAGCAGCTTACGACTAGGACTCTACGAGCAGTACTTC. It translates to CASSLRLGLYEQYF.

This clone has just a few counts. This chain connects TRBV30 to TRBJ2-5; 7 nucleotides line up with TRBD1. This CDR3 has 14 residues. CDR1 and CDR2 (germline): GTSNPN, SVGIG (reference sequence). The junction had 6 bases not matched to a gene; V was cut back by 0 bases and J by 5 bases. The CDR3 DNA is TGTGCCTGGAGTGTAGGGGGCTCAAGGGAGACCCAGTACTTC. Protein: CAWSVGGSRETQYF.

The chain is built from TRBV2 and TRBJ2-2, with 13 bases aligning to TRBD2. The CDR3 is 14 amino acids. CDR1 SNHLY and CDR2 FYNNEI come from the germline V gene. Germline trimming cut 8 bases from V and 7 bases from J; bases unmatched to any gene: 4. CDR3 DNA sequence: TGTGCCAGCCGGACTAGCGGGAGTCACGGGGAGCTGTTTTTT. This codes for CASRTSGSHGELFF.

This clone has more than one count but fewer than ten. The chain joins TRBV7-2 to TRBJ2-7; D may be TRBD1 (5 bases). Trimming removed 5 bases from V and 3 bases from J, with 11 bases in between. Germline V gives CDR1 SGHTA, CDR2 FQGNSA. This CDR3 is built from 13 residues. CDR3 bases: TGTGCCAGCAGCCCCAGACAGTTCTACGAGCAGTACTTC. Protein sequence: CASSPRQFYEQYF. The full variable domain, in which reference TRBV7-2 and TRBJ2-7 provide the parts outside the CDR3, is GAGVSQSPSNKVTEKGKDVELRCDPISGHTALYWYRQSLGQGLEFLIYFQGNSAPDKSGLPSDRFSAERTGGSVSTLTIQRTQQEDSAVYLCASSPRQFYEQYFGPGTRLTVT.

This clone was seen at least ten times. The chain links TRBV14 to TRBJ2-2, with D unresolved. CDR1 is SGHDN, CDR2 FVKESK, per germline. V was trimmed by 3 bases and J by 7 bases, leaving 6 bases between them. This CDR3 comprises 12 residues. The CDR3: CASSHPVGELFF. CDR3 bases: TGTGCCAGCAGCCATCCGGTCGGGGAGCTGTTTTTT.

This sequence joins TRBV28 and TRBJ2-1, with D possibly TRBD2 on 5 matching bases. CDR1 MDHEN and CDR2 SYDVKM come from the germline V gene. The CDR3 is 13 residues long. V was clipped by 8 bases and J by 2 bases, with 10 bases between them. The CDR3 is CASGLLAYNEQFF. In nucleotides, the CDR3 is TGTGCCAGCGGCCTACTAGCCTACAATGAGCAGTTCTTC.

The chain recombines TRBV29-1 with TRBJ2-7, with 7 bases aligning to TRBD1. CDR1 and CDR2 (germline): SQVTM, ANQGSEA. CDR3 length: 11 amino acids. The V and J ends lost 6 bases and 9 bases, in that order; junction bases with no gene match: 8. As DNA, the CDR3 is TGCAGCGTCGGGACAGTCGACGGGCAGTACTTC. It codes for CSVGTVDGQYF.

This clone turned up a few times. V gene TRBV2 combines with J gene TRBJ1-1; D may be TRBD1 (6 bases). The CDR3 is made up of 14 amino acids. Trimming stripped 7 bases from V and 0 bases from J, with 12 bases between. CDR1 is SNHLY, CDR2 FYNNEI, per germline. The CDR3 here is CASTDRSLNTEAFF. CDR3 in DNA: TGTGCCAGCACGGACAGAAGTTTGAACACTGAAGCTTTCTTT.

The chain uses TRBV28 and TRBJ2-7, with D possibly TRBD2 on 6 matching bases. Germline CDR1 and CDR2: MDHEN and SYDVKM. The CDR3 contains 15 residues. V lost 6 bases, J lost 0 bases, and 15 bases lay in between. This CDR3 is CASSGNRDFSYEQYF. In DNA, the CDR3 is TGTGCCAGCAGCGGAAACCGGGACTTCTCCTACGAGCAGTACTTC.

This CDR3 reads CASSSRLSTEAFF. The CDR3 DNA sequence: TGTGCCAGCAGCTCCCGTCTAAGCACTGAAGCTTTCTTT. The rearrangement links TRBV7-2 to TRBJ1-1, with unresolved D. The CDR3 covers 13 residues. Trimming left V 4 bases short and J 4 bases short, with 10 bases between. Germline CDR1 reads SGHTA; CDR2 reads FQGNSA.